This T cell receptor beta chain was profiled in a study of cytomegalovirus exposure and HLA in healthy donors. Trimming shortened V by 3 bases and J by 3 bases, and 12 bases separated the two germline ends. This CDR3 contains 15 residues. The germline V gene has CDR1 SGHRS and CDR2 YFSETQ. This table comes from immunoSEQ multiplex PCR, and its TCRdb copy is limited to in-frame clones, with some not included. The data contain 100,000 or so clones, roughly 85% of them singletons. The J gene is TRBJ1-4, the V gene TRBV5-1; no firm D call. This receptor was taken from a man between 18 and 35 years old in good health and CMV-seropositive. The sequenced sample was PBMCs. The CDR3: CASSSSGFPNEKLFF. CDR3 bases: TGCGCCAGCAGCTCCTCAGGATTCCCTAATGAAAAACTGTTTTTT.